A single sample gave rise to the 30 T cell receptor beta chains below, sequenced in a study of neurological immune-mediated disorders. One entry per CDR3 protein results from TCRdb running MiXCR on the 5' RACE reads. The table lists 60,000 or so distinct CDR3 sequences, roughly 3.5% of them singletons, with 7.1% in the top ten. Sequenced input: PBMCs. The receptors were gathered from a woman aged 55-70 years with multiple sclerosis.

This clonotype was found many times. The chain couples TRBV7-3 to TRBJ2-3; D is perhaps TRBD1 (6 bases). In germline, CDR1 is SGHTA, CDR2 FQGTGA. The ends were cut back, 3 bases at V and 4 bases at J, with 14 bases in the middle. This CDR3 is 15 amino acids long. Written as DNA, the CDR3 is TGTGCCAGCAGCTTGAGGGGGATTATCTCAGATACGCAGTATTTT. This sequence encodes CASSLRGIISDTQYF.

CDR3 coding DNA: TGTGCCAGCAGCCAAGATCCGGTTCAGCCCCAGCATTTT. It yields the protein CASSQDPVQPQHF. The rearrangement links TRBV4-2 to TRBJ1-5; unclear D gene. Germline loops: CDR1 LGHNA, CDR2 YNFKEQ. V was clipped by 0 bases and J by 6 bases, with 6 bases between them. This CDR3 is 13 amino acids long.

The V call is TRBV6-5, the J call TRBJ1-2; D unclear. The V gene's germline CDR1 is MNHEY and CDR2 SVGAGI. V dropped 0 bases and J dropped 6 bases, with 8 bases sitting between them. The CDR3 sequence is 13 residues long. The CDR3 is CASSYSSINGYTF. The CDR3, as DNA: TGTGCCAGCAGTTACTCGAGTATCAATGGCTACACCTTC.

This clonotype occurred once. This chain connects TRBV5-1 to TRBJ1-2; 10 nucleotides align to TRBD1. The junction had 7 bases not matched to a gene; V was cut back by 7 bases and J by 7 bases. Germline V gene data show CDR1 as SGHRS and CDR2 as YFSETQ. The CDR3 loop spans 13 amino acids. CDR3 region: CASGDRGGRGYTF. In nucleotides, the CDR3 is TGCGCCAGCGGGGACAGGGGCGGACGTGGCTACACCTTC.

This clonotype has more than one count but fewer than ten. The CDR3 nucleotides read TGCGCCAGCAGCCCCCTTTTGCAGTCAAGCACCGGGGAGCTGTTTTTT. As protein: CASSPLLQSSTGELFF. The V call is TRBV5-1, the J call TRBJ2-2; D uncertain. This CDR3 spans 16 amino acids. Germline lookup yields CDR1 SGHRS and CDR2 YFSETQ. V lost 4 bases, J lost 4 bases, and 17 bases lay in between.

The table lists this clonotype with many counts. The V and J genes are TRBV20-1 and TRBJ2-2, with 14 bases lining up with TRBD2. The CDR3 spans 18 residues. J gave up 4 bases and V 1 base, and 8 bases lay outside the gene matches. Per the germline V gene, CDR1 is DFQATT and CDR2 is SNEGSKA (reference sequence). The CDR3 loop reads CSARAPTSGRAGTGELFF. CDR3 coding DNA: TGCAGTGCTAGAGCCCCGACTAGCGGGAGGGCCGGCACCGGGGAGCTGTTTTTT.

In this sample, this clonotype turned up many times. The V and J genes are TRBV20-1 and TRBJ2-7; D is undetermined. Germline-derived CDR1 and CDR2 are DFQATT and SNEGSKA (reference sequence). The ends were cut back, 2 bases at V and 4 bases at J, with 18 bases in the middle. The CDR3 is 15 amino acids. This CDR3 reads CSARLLRPRAYEQYF. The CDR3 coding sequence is TGCAGTGCTAGACTTCTCCGACCAAGGGCTTACGAGCAGTACTTC.

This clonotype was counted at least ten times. CDR3 DNA sequence: TGTGCCAGCAGCATTGAAAAGGGGCTTGGGTACAATCAGCCCCAGCATTTT. Its translation: CASSIEKGLGYNQPQHF. The chain uses TRBV6-2 or TRBV6-3 and TRBJ1-5, with D possibly matching TRBD1 (5 bases). The CDR3 sequence is 17 residues long. The ends were cut back, 6 bases at V and 3 bases at J, with 21 bases in the middle. The germline gives CDR1 MNHEY, CDR2 SVGEGT.

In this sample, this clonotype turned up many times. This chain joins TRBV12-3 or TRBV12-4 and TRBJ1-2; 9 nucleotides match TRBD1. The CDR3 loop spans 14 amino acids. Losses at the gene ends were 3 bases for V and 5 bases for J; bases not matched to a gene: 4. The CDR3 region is CASSFVTGGYGYTF. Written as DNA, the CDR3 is TGTGCCAGCAGTTTTGTGACAGGGGGGTATGGCTACACCTTC.

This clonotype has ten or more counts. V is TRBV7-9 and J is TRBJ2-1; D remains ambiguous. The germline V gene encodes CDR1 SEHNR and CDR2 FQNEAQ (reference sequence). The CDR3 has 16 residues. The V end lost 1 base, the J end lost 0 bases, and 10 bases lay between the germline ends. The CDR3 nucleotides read TGTGCCAGCAGCTTAGAAAGTGCGCTCTCCTACAATGAGCAGTTCTTC. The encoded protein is CASSLESALSYNEQFF. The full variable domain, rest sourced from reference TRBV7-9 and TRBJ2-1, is DTGVSQNPRHKITKRGQNVTFRCDPISEHNRLYWYRQTLGQGPEFLTYFQNEAQLEKSRLLSDRFSAERPKGSFSTLEIQRTEQGDSAMYLCASSLESALSYNEQFFGPGTRLTVL.

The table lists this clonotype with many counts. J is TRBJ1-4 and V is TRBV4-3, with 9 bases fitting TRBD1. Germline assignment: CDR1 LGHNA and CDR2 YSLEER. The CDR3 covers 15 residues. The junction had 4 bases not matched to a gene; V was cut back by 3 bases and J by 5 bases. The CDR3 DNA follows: TGCGCCAGCAGCCAGGGGACAGGGAGAAATGAAAAACTGTTTTTT. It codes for CASSQGTGRNEKLFF.

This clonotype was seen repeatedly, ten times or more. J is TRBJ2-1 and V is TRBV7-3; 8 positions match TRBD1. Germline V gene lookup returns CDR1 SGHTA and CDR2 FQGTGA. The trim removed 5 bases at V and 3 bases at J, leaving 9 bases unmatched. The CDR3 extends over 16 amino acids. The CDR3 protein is CASSPMPGQDYNEQFF. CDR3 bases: TGTGCCAGCAGCCCTATGCCGGGACAGGACTACAATGAGCAGTTCTTC.

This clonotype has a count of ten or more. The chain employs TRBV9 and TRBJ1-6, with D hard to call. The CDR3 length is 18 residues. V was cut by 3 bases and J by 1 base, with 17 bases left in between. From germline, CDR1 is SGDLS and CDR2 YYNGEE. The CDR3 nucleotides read TGTGCCAGCAGCGCCGAGGGCCGGGCGGCGTCCTATAATTCACCCCTCCACTTT. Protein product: CASSAEGRAASYNSPLHF. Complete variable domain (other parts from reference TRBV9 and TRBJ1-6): DSGVTQTPKHLITATGQRVTLRCSPRSGDLSVYWYQQSLDQGLQFLIQYYNGEERAKGNILERFSAQQFPDLHSELNLSSLELGDSALYFCASSAEGRAASYNSPLHFGNGTRLTVT.

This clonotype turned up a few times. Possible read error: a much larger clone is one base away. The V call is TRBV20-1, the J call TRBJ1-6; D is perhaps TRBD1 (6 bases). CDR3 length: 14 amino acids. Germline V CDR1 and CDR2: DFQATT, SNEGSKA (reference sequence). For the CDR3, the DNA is TGCAGTGCTAGGGGGGGGCCCCCGATTTCACCCCTCAACTTT. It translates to CSARGGPPISPLNF.

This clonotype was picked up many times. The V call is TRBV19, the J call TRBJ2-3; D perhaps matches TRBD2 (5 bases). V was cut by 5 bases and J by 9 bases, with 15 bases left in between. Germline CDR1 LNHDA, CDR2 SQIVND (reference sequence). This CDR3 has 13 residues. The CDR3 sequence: CASSPTEAVTQYF. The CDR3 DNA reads TGTGCCAGTAGTCCAACGGAGGCGGTAACGCAGTATTTT.

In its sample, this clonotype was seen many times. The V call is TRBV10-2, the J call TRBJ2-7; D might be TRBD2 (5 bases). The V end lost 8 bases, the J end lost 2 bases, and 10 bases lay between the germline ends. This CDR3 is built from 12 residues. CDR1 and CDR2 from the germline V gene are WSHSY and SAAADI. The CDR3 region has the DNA TGCGCCAGCGGCCGGGATACCTACGAGCAGTACTTC. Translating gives CASGRDTYEQYF.

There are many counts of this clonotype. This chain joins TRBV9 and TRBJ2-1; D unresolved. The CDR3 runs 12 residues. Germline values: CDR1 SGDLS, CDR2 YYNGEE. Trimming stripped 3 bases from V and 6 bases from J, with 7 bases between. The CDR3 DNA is TGTGCCAGCAGCGCCTACAGCAATGAGCAGTTCTTC. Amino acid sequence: CASSAYSNEQFF.

CDR3 sequence reads: CASSQGQGLYEQYF. CDR3 nucleotides: TGTGCCAGCAGCCAAGGGCAGGGCCTCTACGAGCAGTACTTC. The chain employs TRBV3-1 and TRBJ2-7, with a tentative D call TRBD1 (5 bases). Deletions cut 1 base from V and 3 bases from J, with 10 bases between. The germline CDR1 and CDR2 sequences are LGHDT and YNNKEL (reference sequence). The CDR3 runs to 14 residues.

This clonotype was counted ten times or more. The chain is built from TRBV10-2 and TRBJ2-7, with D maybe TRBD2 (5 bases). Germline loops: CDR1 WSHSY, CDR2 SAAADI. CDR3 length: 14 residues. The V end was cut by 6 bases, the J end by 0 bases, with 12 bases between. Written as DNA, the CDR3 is TGCGCCAGCAGGGGAGCCGTGAGCTCCTACGAGCAGTACTTC. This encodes CASRGAVSSYEQYF.

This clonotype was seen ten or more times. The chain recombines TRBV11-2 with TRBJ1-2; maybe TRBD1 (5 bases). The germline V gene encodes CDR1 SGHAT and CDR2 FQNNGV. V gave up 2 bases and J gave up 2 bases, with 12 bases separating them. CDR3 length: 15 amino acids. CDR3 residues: CASSLSGRENYGYTF. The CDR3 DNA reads TGTGCCAGCAGCTTATCGGGCAGGGAGAACTATGGCTACACCTTC.

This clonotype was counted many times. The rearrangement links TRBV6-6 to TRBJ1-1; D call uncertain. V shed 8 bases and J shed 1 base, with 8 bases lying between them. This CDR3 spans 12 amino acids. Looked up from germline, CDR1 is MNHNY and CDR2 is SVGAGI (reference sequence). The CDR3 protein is CASSSGNTEAFF. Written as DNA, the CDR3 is TGTGCCAGCTCCTCCGGGAACACTGAAGCTTTCTTT.

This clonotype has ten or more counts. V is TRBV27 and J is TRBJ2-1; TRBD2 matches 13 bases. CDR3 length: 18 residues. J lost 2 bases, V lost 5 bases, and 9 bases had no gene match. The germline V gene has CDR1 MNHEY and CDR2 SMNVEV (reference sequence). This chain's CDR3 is CASSPSTSGRDTYNEQFF. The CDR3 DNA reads TGTGCCAGCAGTCCCTCCACTAGCGGGAGGGATACCTACAATGAGCAGTTCTTC.

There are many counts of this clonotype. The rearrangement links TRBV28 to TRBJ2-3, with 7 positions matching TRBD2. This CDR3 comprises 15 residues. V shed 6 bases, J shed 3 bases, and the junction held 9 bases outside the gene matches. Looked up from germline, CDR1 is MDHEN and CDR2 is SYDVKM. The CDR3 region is CASRPPAGVTDTQYF. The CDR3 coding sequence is TGTGCCAGCAGGCCTCCGGCGGGAGTAACAGATACGCAGTATTTT.

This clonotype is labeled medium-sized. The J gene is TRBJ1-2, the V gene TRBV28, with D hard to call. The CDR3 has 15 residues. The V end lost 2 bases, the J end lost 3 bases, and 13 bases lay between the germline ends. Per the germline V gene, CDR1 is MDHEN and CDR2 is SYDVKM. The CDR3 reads CASSLEASGYYGYTF. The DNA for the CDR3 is TGTGCCAGCAGTTTAGAGGCTTCAGGATACTATGGCTACACCTTC.

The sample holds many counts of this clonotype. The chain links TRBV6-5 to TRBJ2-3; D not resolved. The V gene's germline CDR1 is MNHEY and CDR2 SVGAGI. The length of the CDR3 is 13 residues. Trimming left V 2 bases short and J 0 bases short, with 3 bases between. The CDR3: CASSYPSTDTQYF. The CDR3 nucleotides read TGTGCCAGCAGTTACCCTAGCACAGATACGCAGTATTTT.

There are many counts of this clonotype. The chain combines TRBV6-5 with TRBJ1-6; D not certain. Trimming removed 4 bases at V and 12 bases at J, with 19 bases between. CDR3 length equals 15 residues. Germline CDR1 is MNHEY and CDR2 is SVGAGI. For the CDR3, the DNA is TGTGCCAGCAGTTCAAACAGAGAGCTACGTTTACCCCTCCACTTT. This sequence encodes CASSSNRELRLPLHF.

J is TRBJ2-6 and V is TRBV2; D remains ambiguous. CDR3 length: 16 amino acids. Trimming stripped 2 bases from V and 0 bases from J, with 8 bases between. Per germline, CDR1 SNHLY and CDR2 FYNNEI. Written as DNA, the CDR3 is TGTGCCAGCAGTGAAAGTTGGGGCTCTGGGGCCAACGTCCTGACTTTC. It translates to CASSESWGSGANVLTF.

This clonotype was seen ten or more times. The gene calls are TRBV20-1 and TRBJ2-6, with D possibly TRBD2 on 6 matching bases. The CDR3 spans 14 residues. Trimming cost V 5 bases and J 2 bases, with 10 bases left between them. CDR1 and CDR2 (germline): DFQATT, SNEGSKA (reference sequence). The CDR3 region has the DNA TGCAGTGCTTCCGGCGGGGCTGGGGCCAACGTCCTGACTTTC. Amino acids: CSASGGAGANVLTF.

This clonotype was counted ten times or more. The CDR3, as DNA: TGCAGTGCTAGGTTTGGGTGGGGACAGGGAAGCTATGGCTACACCTTC. It specifies CSARFGWGQGSYGYTF. The gene calls are TRBV20-1 and TRBJ1-2, with 9 bases aligning to TRBD1. Germline V gene data show CDR1 as DFQATT and CDR2 as SNEGSKA (reference sequence). The CDR3 length is 16 residues. With V trimmed by 3 bases and J by 4 bases, 12 bases remained unmatched.

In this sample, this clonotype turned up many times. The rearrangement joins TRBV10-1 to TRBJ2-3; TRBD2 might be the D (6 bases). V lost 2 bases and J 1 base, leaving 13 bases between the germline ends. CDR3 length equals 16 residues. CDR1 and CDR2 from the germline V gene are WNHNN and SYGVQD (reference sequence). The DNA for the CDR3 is TGCGCCAGCAGTGAGCGGCTAGCGAAGGGCACAGATACGCAGTATTTT. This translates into CASSERLAKGTDTQYF.